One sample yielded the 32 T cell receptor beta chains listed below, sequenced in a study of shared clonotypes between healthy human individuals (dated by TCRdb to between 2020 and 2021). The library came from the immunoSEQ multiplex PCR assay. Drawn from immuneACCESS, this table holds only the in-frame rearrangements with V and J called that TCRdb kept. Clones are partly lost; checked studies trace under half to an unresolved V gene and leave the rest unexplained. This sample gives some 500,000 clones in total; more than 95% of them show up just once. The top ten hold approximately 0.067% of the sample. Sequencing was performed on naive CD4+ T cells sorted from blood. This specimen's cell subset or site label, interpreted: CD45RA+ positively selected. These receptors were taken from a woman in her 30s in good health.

The DNA for the CDR3 is TGTGCCAGCAGGCGGGGGAGTTCTGGGGCCAACGTCCTGACTTTC. Residues: CASRRGSSGANVLTF. The chain is built from TRBV14 and TRBJ2-6; 7 bases agree with TRBD2. J gave up 1 base and V 6 bases, and 3 bases lay outside the gene matches. Looked up from germline, CDR1 is SGHDN and CDR2 is FVKESK. The CDR3 consists of 15 residues. The full variable domain, rest sourced from reference TRBV14 and TRBJ2-6, is EAGVTQFPSHSVIEKGQTVTLRCDPISGHDNLYWYRRVMGKEIKFLLHFVKESKQDESGMPNNRFLAERTGGTYSTLKVQPAELEDSGVYFCASRRGSSGANVLTFGAGSRLTVL.

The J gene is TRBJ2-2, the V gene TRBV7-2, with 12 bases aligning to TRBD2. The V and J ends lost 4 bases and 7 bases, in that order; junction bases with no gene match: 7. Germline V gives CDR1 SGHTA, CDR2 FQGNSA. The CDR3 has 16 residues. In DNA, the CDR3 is TGTGCCAGCAGCTCTGGACTAGCGGGATTTGACGGGGAGCTGTTTTTT. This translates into CASSSGLAGFDGELFF.

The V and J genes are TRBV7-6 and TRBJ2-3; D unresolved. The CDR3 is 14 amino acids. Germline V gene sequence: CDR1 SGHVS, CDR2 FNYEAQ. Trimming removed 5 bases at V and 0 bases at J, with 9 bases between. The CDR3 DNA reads TGTGCCAGCAGCCCCCGCCGTAGCACAGATACGCAGTATTTT. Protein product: CASSPRRSTDTQYF.

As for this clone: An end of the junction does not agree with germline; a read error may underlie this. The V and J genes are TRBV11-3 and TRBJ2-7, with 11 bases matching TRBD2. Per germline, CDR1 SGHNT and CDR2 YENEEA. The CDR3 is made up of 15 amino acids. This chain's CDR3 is CASSLGASGRTGIDF. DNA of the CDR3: TGTGCCAGCAGCTTAGGTGCTAGCGGGAGGACTGGGATAGACTTC. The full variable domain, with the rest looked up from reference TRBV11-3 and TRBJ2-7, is EAGVVQSPRYKIIEKKQPVAFWCNPISGHNTLYWYLQNLGQGPELLIRYENEEAVDDSQLPKDRFSAERLKGVDSTLKIQPAELGDSAVYLCASSLGASGRTGIDFGPGTRLTVT.

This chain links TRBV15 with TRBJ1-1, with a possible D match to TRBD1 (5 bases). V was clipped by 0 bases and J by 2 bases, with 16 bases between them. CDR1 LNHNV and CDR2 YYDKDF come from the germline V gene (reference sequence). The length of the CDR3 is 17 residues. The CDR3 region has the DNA TGTGCCACCAGCAGAGATGTAGGGGCAGGGCCTAACACTGAAGCTTTCTTT. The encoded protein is CATSRDVGAGPNTEAFF. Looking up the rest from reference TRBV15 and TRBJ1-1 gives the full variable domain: DAMVIQNPRYQVTQFGKPVTLSCSQTLNHNVMYWYQQKSSQAPKLLFHYYDKDFNNEADTPDNFQSRRPNTSFCFLDIRSPGLGDTAMYLCATSRDVGAGPNTEAFFGQGTRLTVV.

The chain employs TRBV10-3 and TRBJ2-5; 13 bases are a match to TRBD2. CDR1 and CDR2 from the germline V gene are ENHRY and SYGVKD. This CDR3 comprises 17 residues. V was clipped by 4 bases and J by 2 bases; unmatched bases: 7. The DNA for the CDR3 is TGTGCCATCAGTGCCGGACTAGCGGGAGTTGGGCAAGAGACCCAGTACTTC. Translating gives CAISAGLAGVGQETQYF.

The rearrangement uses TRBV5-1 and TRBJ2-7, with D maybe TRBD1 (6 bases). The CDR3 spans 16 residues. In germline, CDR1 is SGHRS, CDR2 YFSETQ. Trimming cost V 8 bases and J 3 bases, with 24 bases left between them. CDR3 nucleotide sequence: TGCGCCAGTTCCCCTTCAGGGGTTAGCGCGAACTACGAGCAGTACTTC. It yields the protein CASSPSGVSANYEQYF.

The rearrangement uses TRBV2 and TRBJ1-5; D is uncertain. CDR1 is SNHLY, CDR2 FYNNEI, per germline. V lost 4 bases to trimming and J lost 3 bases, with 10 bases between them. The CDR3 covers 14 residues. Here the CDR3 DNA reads TGTGCCAGCAGTGTGGAAAGCCACAATCAGCCCCAGCATTTT. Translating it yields CASSVESHNQPQHF.

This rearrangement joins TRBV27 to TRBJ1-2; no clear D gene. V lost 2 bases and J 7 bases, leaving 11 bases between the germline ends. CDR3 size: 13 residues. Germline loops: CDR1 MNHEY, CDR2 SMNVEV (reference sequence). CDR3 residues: CASSLVGVGGYTF. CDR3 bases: TGTGCCAGCAGTTTAGTCGGAGTTGGTGGCTACACCTTC.

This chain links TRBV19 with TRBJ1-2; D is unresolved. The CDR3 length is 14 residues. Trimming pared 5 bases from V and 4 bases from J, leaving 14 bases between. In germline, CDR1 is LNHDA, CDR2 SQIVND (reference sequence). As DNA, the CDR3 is TGTGCCAGTAGTCCCGGTGAGCGCTTCTATGGCTACACCTTC. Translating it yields CASSPGERFYGYTF.

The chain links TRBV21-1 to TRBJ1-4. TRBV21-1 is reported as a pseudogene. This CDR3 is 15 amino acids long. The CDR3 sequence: CASSPRGATNEKLFF. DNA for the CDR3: TGTGCCAGCAGCCCTCGGGGAGCAACTAATGAAAAACTGTTTTTT.

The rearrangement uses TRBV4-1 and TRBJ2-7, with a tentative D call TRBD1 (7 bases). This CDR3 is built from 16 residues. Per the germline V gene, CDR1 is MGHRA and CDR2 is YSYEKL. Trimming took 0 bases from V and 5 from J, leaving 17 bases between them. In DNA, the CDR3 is TGCGCCAGCAGCCAAGATTGGCCAGGGGGGTTCCACGAGCAGTACTTC. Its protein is CASSQDWPGGFHEQYF.

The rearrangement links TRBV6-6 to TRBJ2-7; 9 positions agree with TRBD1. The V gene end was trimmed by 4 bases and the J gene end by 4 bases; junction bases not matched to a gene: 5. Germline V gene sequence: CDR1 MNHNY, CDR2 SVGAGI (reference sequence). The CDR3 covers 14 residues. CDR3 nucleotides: TGTGCCAGCAGTTCCCGGGACAGGGCGTACGAGCAGTACTTC. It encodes CASSSRDRAYEQYF.

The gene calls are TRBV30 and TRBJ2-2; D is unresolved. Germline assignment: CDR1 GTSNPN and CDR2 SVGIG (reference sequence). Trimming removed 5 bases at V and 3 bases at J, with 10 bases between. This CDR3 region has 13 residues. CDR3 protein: CAWSLDHTGELFF. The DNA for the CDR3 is TGTGCCTGGTCGCTAGACCACACCGGGGAGCTGTTTTTT.

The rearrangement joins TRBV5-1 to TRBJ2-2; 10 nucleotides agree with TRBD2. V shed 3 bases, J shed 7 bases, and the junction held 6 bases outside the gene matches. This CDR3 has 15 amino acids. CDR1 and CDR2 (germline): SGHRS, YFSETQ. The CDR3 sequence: CASSYTSGINGELFF. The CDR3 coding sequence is TGCGCCAGCAGCTACACTAGCGGGATCAACGGGGAGCTGTTTTTT.

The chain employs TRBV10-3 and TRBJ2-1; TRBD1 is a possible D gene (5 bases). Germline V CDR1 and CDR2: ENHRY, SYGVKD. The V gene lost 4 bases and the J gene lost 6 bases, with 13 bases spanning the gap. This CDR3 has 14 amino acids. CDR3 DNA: TGTGCCATCAGTGCGGCAGGGTATCGCAATGAGCAGTTCTTC. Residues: CAISAAGYRNEQFF.

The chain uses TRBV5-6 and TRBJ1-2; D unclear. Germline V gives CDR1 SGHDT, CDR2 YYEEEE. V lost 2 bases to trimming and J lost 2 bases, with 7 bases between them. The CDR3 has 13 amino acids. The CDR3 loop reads CASSLGGNYGYTF. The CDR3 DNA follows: TGTGCCAGCAGCTTAGGAGGGAACTATGGCTACACCTTC.

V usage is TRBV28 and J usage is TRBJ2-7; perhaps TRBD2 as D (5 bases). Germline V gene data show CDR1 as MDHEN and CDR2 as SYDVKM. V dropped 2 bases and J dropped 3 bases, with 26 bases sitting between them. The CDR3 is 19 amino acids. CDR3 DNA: TGTGCCAGCAGTTTAGGTAGCCCAAGAGGGCGGTCGAAATACTACGAGCAGTACTTC. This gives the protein CASSLGSPRGRSKYYEQYF.

CDR3 residues: CASSLDRGNYNEQFF. CDR3 coding DNA: TGTGCCAGCAGCTTAGACAGGGGAAATTACAATGAGCAGTTCTTC. This chain links TRBV7-2 with TRBJ2-1, with 7 bases identical to TRBD1. Germline assignment: CDR1 SGHTA and CDR2 FQGNSA. The ends lost 1 base at V and 4 bases at J; junction bases unmatched: 4. The CDR3 consists of 15 residues.

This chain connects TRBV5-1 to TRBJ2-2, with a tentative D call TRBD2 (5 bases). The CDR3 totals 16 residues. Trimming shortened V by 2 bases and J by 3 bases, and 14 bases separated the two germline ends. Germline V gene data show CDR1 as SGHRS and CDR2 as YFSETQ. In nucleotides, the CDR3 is TGCGCCAGCAGCTTAGGCGGTACTAGTGACACCGGGGAGCTGTTTTTT. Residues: CASSLGGTSDTGELFF.

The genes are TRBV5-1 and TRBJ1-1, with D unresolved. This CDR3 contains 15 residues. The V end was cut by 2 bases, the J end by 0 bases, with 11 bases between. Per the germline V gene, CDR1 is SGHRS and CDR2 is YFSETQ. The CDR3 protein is CASSFFYQMNTEAFF. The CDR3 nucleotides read TGCGCCAGCAGCTTTTTTTACCAGATGAACACTGAAGCTTTCTTT. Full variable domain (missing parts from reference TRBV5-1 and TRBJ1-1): KAGVTQTPRYLIKTRGQQVTLSCSPISGHRSVSWYQQTPGQGLQFLFEYFSETQRNKGNFPGRFSGRQFSNSRSEMNVSTLELGDSALYLCASSFFYQMNTEAFFGQGTRLTVV.

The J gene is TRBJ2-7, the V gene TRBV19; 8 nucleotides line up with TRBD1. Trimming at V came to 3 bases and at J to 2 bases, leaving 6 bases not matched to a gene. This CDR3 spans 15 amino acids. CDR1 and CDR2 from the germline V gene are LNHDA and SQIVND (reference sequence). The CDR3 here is CASSITGQDTYEQYF. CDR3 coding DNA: TGTGCCAGTAGTATCACGGGACAGGATACCTACGAGCAGTACTTC.

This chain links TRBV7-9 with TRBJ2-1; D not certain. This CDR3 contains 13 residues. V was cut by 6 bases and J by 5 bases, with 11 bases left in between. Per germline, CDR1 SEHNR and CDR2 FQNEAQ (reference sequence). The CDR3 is CASRQANNNEQFF. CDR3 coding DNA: TGTGCCAGCAGGCAAGCGAATAACAATGAGCAGTTCTTC.

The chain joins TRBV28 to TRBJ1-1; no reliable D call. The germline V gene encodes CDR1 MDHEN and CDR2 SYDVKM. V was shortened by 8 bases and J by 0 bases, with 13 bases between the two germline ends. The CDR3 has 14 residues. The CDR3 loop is CASGLTLLNTEAFF. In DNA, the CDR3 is TGTGCCAGCGGTCTGACACTTTTGAACACTGAAGCTTTCTTT.

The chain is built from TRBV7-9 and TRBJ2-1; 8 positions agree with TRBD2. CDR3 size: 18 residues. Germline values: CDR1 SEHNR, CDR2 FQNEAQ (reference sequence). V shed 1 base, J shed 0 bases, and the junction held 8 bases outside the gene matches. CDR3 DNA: TGTGCCAGCAGCTTAGAGCGGGGGAGGATTAGCTCCTACAATGAGCAGTTCTTC. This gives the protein CASSLERGRISSYNEQFF.

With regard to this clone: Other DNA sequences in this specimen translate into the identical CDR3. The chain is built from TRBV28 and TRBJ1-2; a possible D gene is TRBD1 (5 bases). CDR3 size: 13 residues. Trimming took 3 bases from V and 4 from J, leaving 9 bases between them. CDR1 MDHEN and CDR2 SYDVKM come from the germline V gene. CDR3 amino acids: CASSLQGPYGYTF. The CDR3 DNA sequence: TGTGCCAGCAGTTTGCAGGGCCCCTATGGCTACACCTTC.

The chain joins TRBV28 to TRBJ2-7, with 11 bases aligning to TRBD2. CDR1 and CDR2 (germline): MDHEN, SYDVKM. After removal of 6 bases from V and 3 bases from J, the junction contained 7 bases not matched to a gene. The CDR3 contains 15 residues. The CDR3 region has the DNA TGTGCCAGCAGCTACCTAACTAGCGGGAGCTACGAGCAGTACTTC. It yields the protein CASSYLTSGSYEQYF.

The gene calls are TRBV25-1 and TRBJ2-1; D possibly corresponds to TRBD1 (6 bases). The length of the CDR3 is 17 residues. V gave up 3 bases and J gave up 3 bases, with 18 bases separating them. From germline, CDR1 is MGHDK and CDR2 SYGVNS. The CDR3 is CASSDFPGTKNYNEQFF. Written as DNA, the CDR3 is TGTGCCAGCAGTGACTTCCCCGGGACAAAAAACTACAATGAGCAGTTCTTC.

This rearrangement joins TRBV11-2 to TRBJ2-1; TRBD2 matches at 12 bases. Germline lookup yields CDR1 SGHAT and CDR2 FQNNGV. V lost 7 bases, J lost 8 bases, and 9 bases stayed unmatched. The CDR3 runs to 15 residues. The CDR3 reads CASNHLAGGPDEQFF. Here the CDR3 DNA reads TGTGCCAGCAATCATCTAGCGGGAGGGCCCGATGAGCAGTTCTTC.

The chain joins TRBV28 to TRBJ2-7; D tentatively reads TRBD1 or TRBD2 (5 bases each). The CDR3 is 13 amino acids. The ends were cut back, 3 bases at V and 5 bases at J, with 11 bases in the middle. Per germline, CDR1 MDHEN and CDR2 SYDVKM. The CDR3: CASSFRGAHEQYF. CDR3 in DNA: TGTGCCAGCAGTTTCAGAGGGGCGCACGAGCAGTACTTC.

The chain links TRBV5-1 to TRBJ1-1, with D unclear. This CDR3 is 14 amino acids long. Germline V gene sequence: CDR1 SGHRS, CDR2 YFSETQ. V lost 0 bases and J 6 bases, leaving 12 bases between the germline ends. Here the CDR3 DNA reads TGCGCCAGCAGCTTGGACCAGGTCGGGTCTGAAGCTTTCTTT. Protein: CASSLDQVGSEAFF.

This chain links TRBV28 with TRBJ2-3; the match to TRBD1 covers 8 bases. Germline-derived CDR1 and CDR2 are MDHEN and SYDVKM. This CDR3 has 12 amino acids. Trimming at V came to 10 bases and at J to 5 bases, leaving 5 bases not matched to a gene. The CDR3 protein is CATDRVQDTQYF. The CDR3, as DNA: TGTGCCACGGACAGGGTCCAAGATACGCAGTATTTT.